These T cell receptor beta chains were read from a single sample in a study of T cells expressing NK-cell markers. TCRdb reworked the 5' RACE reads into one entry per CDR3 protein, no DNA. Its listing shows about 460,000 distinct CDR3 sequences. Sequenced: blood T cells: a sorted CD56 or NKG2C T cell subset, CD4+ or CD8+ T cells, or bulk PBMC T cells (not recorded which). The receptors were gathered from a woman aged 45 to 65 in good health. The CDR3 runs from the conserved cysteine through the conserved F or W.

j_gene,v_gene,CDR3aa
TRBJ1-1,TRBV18,CASSPQGIQAGTEAFF
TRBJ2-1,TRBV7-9,CASSWGGLAGEVNEQFF
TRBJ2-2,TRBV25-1,CASSDPTQASGELFF
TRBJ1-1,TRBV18,CASSPRGPNTEAFF
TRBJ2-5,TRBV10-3,CAISDRGGEETQYF
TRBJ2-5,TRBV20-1,CSQEGLDQETQYF
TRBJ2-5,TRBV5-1,CASSLDRGAGETQYF
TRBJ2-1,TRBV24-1,CATSGGGTFYEQFF
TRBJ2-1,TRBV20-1,CSAWLPGLEDSNEQFF
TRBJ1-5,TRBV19,CASSIEVVGNQPQHF
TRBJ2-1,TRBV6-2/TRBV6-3,CASSYGTQIDNEQFF
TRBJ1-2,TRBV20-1,CSAATLRYGYTF
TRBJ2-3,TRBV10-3,CAISDRTGPDTQYF
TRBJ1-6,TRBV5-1,CASSLALTGSSPLHF
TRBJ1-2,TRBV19,CASRTRRDRDYGYTF
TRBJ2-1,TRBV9,CASKKREVNEQFF
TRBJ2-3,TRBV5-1,CASSPSGTGSGDTQYF
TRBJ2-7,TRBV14,CASSPLWPDRAYEQYF